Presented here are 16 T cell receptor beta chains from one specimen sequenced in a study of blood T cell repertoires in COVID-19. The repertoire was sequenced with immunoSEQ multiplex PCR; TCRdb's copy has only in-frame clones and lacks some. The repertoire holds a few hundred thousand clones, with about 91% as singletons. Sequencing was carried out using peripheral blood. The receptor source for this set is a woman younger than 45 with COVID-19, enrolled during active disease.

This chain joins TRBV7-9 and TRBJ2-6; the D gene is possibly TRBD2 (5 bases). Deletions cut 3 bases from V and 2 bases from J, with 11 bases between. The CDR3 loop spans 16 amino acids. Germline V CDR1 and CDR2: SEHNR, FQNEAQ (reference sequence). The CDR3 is CASSFTVGAGANVLTF. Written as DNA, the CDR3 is TGTGCCAGCAGCTTTACCGTCGGGGCTGGGGCCAACGTCCTGACTTTC. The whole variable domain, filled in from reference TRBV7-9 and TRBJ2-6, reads DTGVSQNPRHKITKRGQNVTFRCDPISEHNRLYWYRQTLGQGPEFLTYFQNEAQLEKSRLLSDRFSAERPKGSFSTLEIQRTEQGDSAMYLCASSFTVGAGANVLTFGAGSRLTVL.

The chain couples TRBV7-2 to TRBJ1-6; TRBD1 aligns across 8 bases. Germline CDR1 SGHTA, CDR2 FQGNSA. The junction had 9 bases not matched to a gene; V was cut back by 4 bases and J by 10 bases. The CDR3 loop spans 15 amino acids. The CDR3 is CASSSTTGGGSPLHF. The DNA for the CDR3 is TGTGCCAGCAGCTCCACCACAGGGGGAGGATCACCCCTCCACTTT.

In DNA form, the CDR3 reads TGCGCCAGCAGTTGGCAGGGGGCCGGGGAGACCCAGTACTTC. Residues: CASSWQGAGETQYF. The V and J genes are TRBV10-2 and TRBJ2-5, with 8 bases aligning to TRBD1. Losses at the gene ends were 5 bases for V and 5 bases for J; bases not matched to a gene: 7. CDR1 is WSHSY, CDR2 SAAADI, per germline. There are 14 residues in the CDR3.

This chain's CDR3 is CASRGSSTGNTIYF. The DNA of the CDR3 is TGTGCCAGCCGGGGGTCCTCGACTGGAAACACCATATATTTT. This chain uses TRBV6-5 with TRBJ1-3; TRBD1 is a possible D gene (5 bases). The CDR3 contains 14 residues. CDR1 is MNHEY and CDR2 is SVGAGI in the germline V gene. V lost 8 bases and J lost 2, with 13 bases in between.

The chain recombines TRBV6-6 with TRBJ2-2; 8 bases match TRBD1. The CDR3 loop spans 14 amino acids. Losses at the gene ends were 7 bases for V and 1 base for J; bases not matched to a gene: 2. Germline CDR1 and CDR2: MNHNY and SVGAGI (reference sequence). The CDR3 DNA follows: TGTGCCAGCAAAGGACAGGGGAACACCGGGGAGCTGTTTTTT. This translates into CASKGQGNTGELFF.

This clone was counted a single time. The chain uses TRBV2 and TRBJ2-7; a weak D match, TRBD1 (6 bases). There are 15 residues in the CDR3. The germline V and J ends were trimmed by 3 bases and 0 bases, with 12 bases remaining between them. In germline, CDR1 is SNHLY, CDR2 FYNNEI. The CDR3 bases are TGTGCCAGCAGTGAGGGAGACAGGCTCTCCTACGAGCAGTACTTC. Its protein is CASSEGDRLSYEQYF.

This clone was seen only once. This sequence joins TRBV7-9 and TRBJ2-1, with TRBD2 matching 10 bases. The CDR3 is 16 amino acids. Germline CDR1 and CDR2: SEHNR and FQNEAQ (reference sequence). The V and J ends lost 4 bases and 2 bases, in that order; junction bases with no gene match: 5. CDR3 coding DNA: TGTGCCAGCAGCTCCCGGACTAGCGGACCCTACAATGAGCAGTTCTTC. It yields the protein CASSSRTSGPYNEQFF.

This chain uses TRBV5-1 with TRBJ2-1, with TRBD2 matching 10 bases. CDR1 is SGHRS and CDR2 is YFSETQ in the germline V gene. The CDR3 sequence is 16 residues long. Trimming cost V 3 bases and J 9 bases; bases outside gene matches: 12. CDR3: CASSYTALAGVGEQFF. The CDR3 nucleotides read TGCGCCAGCAGCTACACGGCCCTAGCGGGGGTGGGTGAGCAGTTCTTC.

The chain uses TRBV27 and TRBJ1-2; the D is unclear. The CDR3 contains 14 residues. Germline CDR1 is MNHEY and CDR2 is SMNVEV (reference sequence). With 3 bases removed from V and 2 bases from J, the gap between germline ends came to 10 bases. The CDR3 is CASSFGGENYGYTF. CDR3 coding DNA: TGTGCCAGCAGTTTTGGCGGGGAAAACTATGGCTACACCTTC.

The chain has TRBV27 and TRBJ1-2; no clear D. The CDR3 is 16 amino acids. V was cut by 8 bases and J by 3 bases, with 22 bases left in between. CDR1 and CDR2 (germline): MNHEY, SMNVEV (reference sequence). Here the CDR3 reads CASDQRLWLFHYGYTF. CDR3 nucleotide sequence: TGTGCCAGCGACCAAAGACTTTGGTTATTTCACTATGGCTACACCTTC.

CDR3 sequence reads: CASSLQQGGGYTF. In DNA, the CDR3 is TGCGCCAGCAGCTTGCAACAGGGGGGCGGCTACACCTTC. V usage is TRBV5-1 and J usage is TRBJ1-2; 8 nucleotides match TRBD1. This CDR3 spans 13 amino acids. Germline CDR1 SGHRS, CDR2 YFSETQ. The V and J ends lost 1 base and 8 bases, in that order; junction bases with no gene match: 4.

The CDR3 bases are TGTGCCAGCAGCTTAGCGCTGGGAGGGGCCCTCCAGTGGAATGAGCAGTTCTTC. This codes for CASSLALGGALQWNEQFF. V gene TRBV7-9 combines with J gene TRBJ2-1, with 7 bases matching TRBD2. Germline CDR1 is SEHNR and CDR2 is FQNEAQ (reference sequence). The CDR3 runs 18 residues. Losses at the gene ends were 0 bases for V and 7 bases for J; bases not matched to a gene: 15.

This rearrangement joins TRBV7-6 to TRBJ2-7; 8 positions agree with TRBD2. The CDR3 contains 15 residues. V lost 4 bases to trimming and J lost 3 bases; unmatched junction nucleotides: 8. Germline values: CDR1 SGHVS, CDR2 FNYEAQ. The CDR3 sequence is CASSYGGTRGYEQYF. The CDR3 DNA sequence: TGTGCCAGCAGCTACGGAGGGACTAGAGGCTACGAGCAGTACTTC.

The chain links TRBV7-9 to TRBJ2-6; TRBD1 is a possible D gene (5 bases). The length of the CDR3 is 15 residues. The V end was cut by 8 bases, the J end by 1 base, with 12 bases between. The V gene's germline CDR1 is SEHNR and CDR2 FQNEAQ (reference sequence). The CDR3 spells CASGSGFSGANVLTF. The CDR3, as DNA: TGTGCCAGCGGGTCAGGGTTTTCTGGGGCCAACGTCCTGACTTTC.

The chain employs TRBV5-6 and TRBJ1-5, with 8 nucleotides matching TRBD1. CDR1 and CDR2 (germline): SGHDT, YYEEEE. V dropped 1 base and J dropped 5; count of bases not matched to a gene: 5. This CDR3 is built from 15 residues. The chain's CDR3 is CASSLNRGNHQPQHF. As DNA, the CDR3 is TGTGCCAGCAGCTTGAACAGGGGGAACCATCAGCCCCAGCATTTT.

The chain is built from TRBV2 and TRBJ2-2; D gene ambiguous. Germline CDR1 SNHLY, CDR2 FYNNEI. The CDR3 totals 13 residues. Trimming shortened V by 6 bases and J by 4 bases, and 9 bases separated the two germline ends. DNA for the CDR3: TGTGCCAGCAGGCTTAGAGGCACCGGGGAGCTGTTTTTT. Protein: CASRLRGTGELFF.